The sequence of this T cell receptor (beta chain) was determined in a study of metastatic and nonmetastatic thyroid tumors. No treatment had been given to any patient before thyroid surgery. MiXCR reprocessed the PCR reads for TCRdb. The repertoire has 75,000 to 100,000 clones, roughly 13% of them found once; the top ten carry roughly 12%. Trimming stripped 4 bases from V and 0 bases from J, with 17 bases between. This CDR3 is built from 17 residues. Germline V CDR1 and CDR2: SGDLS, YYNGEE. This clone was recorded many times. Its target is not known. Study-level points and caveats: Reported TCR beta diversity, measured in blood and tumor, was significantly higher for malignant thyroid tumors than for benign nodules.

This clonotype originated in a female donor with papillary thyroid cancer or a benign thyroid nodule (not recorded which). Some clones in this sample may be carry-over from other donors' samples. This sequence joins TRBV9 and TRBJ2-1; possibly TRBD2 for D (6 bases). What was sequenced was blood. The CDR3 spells CASSLRDSLSSYNEQFF. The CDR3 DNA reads TGTGCCAGCAGCTTACGGGACTCCCTTAGCTCCTACAATGAGCAGTTCTTC.